A selection of T cell receptor beta chains follows, all from one sample in a study of tumor-infiltrating T cells and Merkel cell polyomavirus. The method was immunoSEQ multiplex PCR; TCRdb's version includes in-frame clones alone and lacks a portion of them. The table records 20,000 to 25,000 clones, roughly 85% of them present only once. The sequenced sample consisted of lymph node tissue. The receptors stem from a man aged 45 to 65 with Merkel cell carcinoma. CDR3s include the opening cysteine and the closing phenylalanine or tryptophan. The order of the fields is J gene, clone size, V gene, D gene, CDR3 DNA, CDR3 protein. D genes are given only for firm matches. Not every row has a clone size; where given, it reads once, few, many or a size class.

>TRBJ2-7|.|TRBV6-5|TRBD2
TGTGCCAGCAGTTCCGGGACTAGCGGGAACTCCTACGAGCAGTACTTC
CASSSGTSGNSYEQYF
>TRBJ2-3|.|TRBV5-6|TRBD2
TGTGCCAGCAGCTCGGCCACAGGACTAGCGGGGATCACAGATACGCAGTATTTT
CASSSATGLAGITDTQYF
>TRBJ2-7|.|TRBV19|.
TGTGCCACCGCGGGGGCTACCTACGAGCAGTACTTC
CATAGATYEQYF
>TRBJ1-5|.|TRBV30|TRBD1
TGTGCCTGGTCGGGACAGGGGTTCAGTCAGCCCCAGCATTTT
CAWSGQGFSQPQHF
>TRBJ2-1|.|TRBV5-4|TRBD1
TGTGCCAGCAGGGACCGGGACAGGGGGAACAATGAGCAGTTCTTC
CASRDRDRGNNEQFF
>TRBJ2-7|few|TRBV6-5|.
TGTGCCAGCGGGACACCCTACGAGCAGTACTTC
CASGTPYEQYF
>TRBJ1-3|.|TRBV13|.
TGTGCCAGCAAACAGGGCCTTGGTGGAAACACCATATATTTT
CASKQGLGGNTIYF
>TRBJ2-2|.|TRBV5-6|TRBD1
TGTGCCAGCCGGCCCGGGACAGGGGATACATACACCGGGGAGCTGTTTTTT
CASRPGTGDTYTGELFF
>TRBJ2-3|.|TRBV18|TRBD2
TGTGCCAGCTCATCCTCACTAGCGGGGGGGCATACAGATACGCAGTATTTT
CASSSSLAGGHTDTQYF
>TRBJ1-1|.|TRBV28|.
TGTGCCATCAGATCCGAGTCCATGAACACTGAAGCTTTCTTT
CAIRSESMNTEAFF
>TRBJ1-2|.|TRBV6-5|TRBD1
TGTGCCAGCAGGGGGAGACAGGGGGCAAACTATGGCTACACCTTC
CASRGRQGANYGYTF
>TRBJ1-2|.|TRBV4-3|.
TGCGCCAGCAGTCTTGCCGGGGACACTAACTATGGCTACACCTTC
CASSLAGDTNYGYTF
>TRBJ1-2|.|TRBV2|.
TGTGCCAGCAGCCCCGGGGGGGGCTACACCTTC
CASSPGGGYTF
>TRBJ1-2|.|TRBV10-2|.
TGCGCCAGCACCCAGACTGATAACTATGGCTACACCTTC
CASTQTDNYGYTF
>TRBJ2-7|.|TRBV15|TRBD1
TGTGCCACCAGCACGGACAGGGTGACCGAGCAGTACTTC
CATSTDRVTEQYF
>TRBJ1-2|.|TRBV2|.
TGTGCCAGCAGTGAAGCGCGTACAGCCATTAACTATGGCTACACCTTC
CASSEARTAINYGYTF
>TRBJ2-1|.|TRBV10-3|TRBD2
TGTGCCATCCGACAGCGGGAGGCCTACAATGAGCAGTTCTTC
CAIRQREAYNEQFF
>TRBJ2-1|.|TRBV11-1|TRBD1
TGTGCCAGCAGCCCTACGACAGGGTCCTACAATGAGCAGTTCTTC
CASSPTTGSYNEQFF
>TRBJ2-4|.|TRBV7-9|TRBD2
TGTGCCAGCAGCTTAGCGGGGAGCGGGAGGGCCGACAAAAACATTCAGTACTTC
CASSLAGSGRADKNIQYF
>TRBJ1-4|.|TRBV9|.
TGTGCCAGCAGCCTCTCCGTGTCAACTAATGAAAAACTGTTTTTT
CASSLSVSTNEKLFF
>TRBJ2-3|once|TRBV6-6|TRBD2
TGTGCCAGCAGTCCCGGGACTAGCAGCGCAGATACGCAGTATTTT
CASSPGTSSADTQYF
>TRBJ1-2|once|TRBV2|TRBD1
TGTGCCAGCACCCTCCCGGGACAGTCGTATAAGGGCTACACCTTC
CASTLPGQSYKGYTF
>TRBJ1-2|once|TRBV27|.
TGTGCCAGCAGCACTACAGGGCCGAGCGGCTACACCTTC
CASSTTGPSGYTF
>TRBJ2-3|.|TRBV6-5|.
TGTGCCAGCAGGCCGAGAGGCACAGATACGCAGTATTTT
CASRPRGTDTQYF
>TRBJ2-1|once|TRBV27|.
TGTGCCAGCAGTTTATCACAGGTGGGCAATGAGCAGTTCTTC
CASSLSQVGNEQFF
>TRBJ2-3|.|TRBV15|TRBD2
TGTGCCACCAGCAGAGGAACTAGCGGGTATTTAGATACGCAGTATTTT
CATSRGTSGYLDTQYF
>TRBJ2-3|.|TRBV6-1|.
TGTGCCAGCAGTGAAAGGGGGGGGCCGGCAGATACGCAGTATTTT
CASSERGGPADTQYF
>TRBJ2-5|.|TRBV6-5|.
TGTGCCAGCAGTTCCCCCGCCGGAGTGGAGACCCAGTACTTC
CASSSPAGVETQYF
>TRBJ1-3|.|TRBV5-8|.
TGTGCCAGCAGCTTGGCGGGATCTGGAAACACCATATATTTT
CASSLAGSGNTIYF
>TRBJ2-3|.|TRBV5-4|.
TGTGCCAGCAGCTTGCCGGGTGCTGATACGCAGTATTTT
CASSLPGADTQYF
>TRBJ1-1|.|TRBV5-1|TRBD1
TGCGCCAGCAGCTCGGGACAGGGGACGAACACTGAAGCTTTCTTT
CASSSGQGTNTEAFF
>TRBJ2-7|.|TRBV6-5|.
TGTGCCAGCAGTGACAACTACGAGCAGTACTTC
CASSDNYEQYF
>TRBJ1-2|.|TRBV6-5|TRBD1
TGTGCCAGCAGTCGGGACAGCGCCGGCCCCTATGGCTACACCTTC
CASSRDSAGPYGYTF
>TRBJ2-7|.|TRBV28|TRBD1
TGTGCCAGTAGTCCGGGACAGGGGGCATCCTACGAGCAGTACTTC
CASSPGQGASYEQYF
>TRBJ2-7|.|TRBV6-1|TRBD1
TGTGCCAGCAGTCCCAGGGGGCTCGACGAGCAGTACTTC
CASSPRGLDEQYF
>TRBJ2-7|.|TRBV6-5|.
TGTGCCAGCAAGAACAGCTACGAGCAGTACTTC
CASKNSYEQYF
>TRBJ2-7|.|TRBV27|.
TGTGCCAGCAGTTCCTACTACGAGCAGTACTTC
CASSSYYEQYF
>TRBJ1-2|.|TRBV5-1|.
TGCGCCAGCAGCTTGGGAGTCCCCCGTAGCATTGGCTACACCTTC
CASSLGVPRSIGYTF
>TRBJ1-1|.|TRBV6-1|.
TGTGCCAGCAGTGACAGACAGGCGAACACTGAAGCTTTCTTT
CASSDRQANTEAFF